Listed below are T cell receptor beta chains from one sample, sequenced in a study of identical twins. TCRdb ran MiXCR on the 5' RACE reads and lists one entry per CDR3 protein. The sample lists 400,000 to 550,000 distinct CDR3 sequences, 22% occurring once. The sample also formed part of further work on T cells expressing NK-cell markers.

The sample was CD4+ T cells sorted from blood. The receptors derive from a woman under 30 in good health. CDR3s include the opening cysteine and the closing phenylalanine or tryptophan.

TRBV11-2 | CASSLDPGTGRETQYF
TRBV12-3/TRBV12-4 | CASSSQVHFEKLFF
TRBV3-1 | CASSQDLGLAGVYEQFF
TRBV9 | CASSPQPRVTGANVLTF
TRBV7-3 | CASSKTRGQEGYTF
TRBV5-6 | CASRWDRGNGYTF
TRBV5-1 | CASSLTGGRSEYF
TRBV12-3/TRBV12-4 | CASSLSRTGGGEQFF
TRBV20-1 | CSASVGAENEQFF
TRBV6-2/TRBV6-3 | CASTDPGQGGQPQHF
TRBV15 | CATKGQGTDTQYF
TRBV6-5 | CASSYGRAGQGNEQFF
TRBV5-1 | CASSIRTSGMVNEQFF
TRBV20-1 | CSANENRADTQYF
TRBV12-3/TRBV12-4 | CASSFRRSVNIQYF
TRBV18 | CASSRQGPQNYGYTF
TRBV10-3 | CAIRETVQETQYF
TRBV20-1 | CSARVEGSTDTQYF
TRBV18 | CASSHSGTGAETQYF
TRBV7-3 | CASSLIPRAGANVLTF
TRBV5-6 | CASSLLIGGAEDEQYF
TRBV20-1 | CSAFTSGAYNEQFF
TRBV9 | CASRVRRECYEQYF
TRBV10-3 | CAISHLLITSGRADEQFF
TRBV29-1 | CSVGRRQGNEQFF
TRBV12-3/TRBV12-4 | CASSSKGDYGYTF
TRBV12-3/TRBV12-4 | CASSPRGTVHNEQFF
TRBV20-1 | CSAGTSGTLATQYF
TRBV11-2 | CASSLVGMGTDTQYF
TRBV11-2 | CASSQTGGVVAEAFF
TRBV27 | CASALRVGSTDTQYF
TRBV19 | CASGTGYGYTF
TRBV20-1 | CSASEGANTGELFF
TRBV5-1 | CASIRDLGTNTEAFF
TRBV12-3/TRBV12-4 | CASSPSERRSTDTQYF
TRBV3-1 | CASSLSPPSSEQFF
TRBV4-2 | CASSLELDSPYGYTF
TRBV6-6 | CASSALRYNEQFF
TRBV5-1 | CASSGTTGVLETQYF
TRBV7-2 | CASSFIDVKLDTQYF
TRBV9 | CASSVQEGYEQYF
TRBV4-2 | CASSQDGNMNTEAFF
TRBV6-1 | CASSPWGAGVGNTIYF
TRBV7-9 | CASSFPRDYGYTF
TRBV2 | CASRGSLAGSYEQYF
TRBV20-1 | CSAREGRPLSSPLHF
TRBV6-5 | CASSYGRGEQFF
TRBV25-1 | CASSEQAGTDTQYF
TRBV20-1 | CSAKSLNTEAFF
TRBV30 | CAGRTGRTGELFF
TRBV7-9 | CASSLRLAGRSGELFF
TRBV7-7 | CASSSTGFTEAFF
TRBV9 | CASSVEGSEQYF
TRBV20-1 | CSATLAGLSDTQYF
TRBV7-2 | CASSFRGEGYTF
TRBV20-1 | CSARDSRQREAFF
TRBV6-5 | CASSYGRKDEQYF
TRBV5-6 | CASSPRGSIYGYTF
TRBV4-1 | CASRASPGTIDGYTF
TRBV7-9 | CASSTSTGPTEAFF